This T cell receptor (beta chain) was sequenced in a study of preoperative IRX-2 immunotherapy in early breast cancer. This clone was detected only a few times. Treatment of the sample: preoperative locoregional IRX-2 cytokine immunotherapy. Patients received preoperative, locoregional IRX-2 cytokine immunotherapy in a phase Ib study. The germline gives CDR1 MNHGY, CDR2 SAAAGT. This CDR3 comprises 13 residues. Trimming cost V 10 bases and J 4 bases, with 14 bases left between them. Profiled with immunoSEQ multiplex PCR; TCRdb holds only in-frame clones, not every one. The repertoire has some 99,000 clones, approximately 90% of them found once; the top ten carry roughly 1.9%.

This sample comprised tumor tissue, obtained after IRX-2 immunotherapy. The receptor was isolated from a human donor with breast cancer. V and J are TRBV6-8 and TRBJ1-3; D is ambiguous. The CDR3 DNA follows: TGTGCCATCTGCTCCCAAGAGGGAAACACCATATATTTT. As protein: CAICSQEGNTIYF.